The next 11 T cell receptor beta chains were all read from a single sample in a study of blood T cell repertoires in COVID-19 (dated by TCRdb to 2018 to 2020). The library was built by means of the immunoSEQ multiplex PCR assay. TCRdb re-hosts the immuneACCESS table, in-frame sequences only. Its copies lack some clones; in the studies checked, an unresolved V gene accounts for under half of them, and the cause for the rest is not known. Present in this sample are some 240,000 clones, 90% of which were seen just once. Together, the top ten hold around 2.3% of the sample. Sequencing was performed on peripheral blood. These receptors were collected from a woman aged 55 to 70 with COVID-19, enrolled during active disease.

The genes are TRBV6-5 and TRBJ2-1, with 12 positions matching TRBD2. CDR3 length: 15 residues. Germline V gives CDR1 MNHEY, CDR2 SVGAGI. V lost 6 bases to trimming and J lost 4 bases; unmatched junction nucleotides: 4. The CDR3 coding sequence is TGTGCCAGCAGGTCTAGCGGGGGGGTTTACAATGAGCAGTTCTTC. Translation: CASRSSGGVYNEQFF.

This clone was counted a few times. This chain connects TRBV12-3 or TRBV12-4 to TRBJ1-1; no definite D call. CDR3 size: 13 residues. The V end lost 4 bases, the J end lost 4 bases, and 10 bases lay between the germline ends. The DNA for the CDR3 is TGTGCCAGCAGTTCCTCTACCGGCACTGAAGCTTTCTTT. This sequence encodes CASSSSTGTEAFF.

The chain uses TRBV7-2 and TRBJ2-2, with 9 bases identical to TRBD1. The germline CDR1 and CDR2 sequences are SGHTA and FQGNSA. This CDR3 is 16 amino acids long. V lost 4 bases, J lost 0 bases, and 3 bases stayed unmatched. Here the CDR3 reads CASSWRDRANTGELFF. CDR3 DNA: TGTGCCAGCAGCTGGCGGGACAGGGCGAACACCGGGGAGCTGTTTTTT.

In nucleotides, the CDR3 is TGTGCCAGCTCGGGGGTCCGGGCGGACACCGGGGAGCTGTTTTTT. Its protein product is CASSGVRADTGELFF. The V gene is TRBV6-5, the J gene TRBJ2-2; D may be TRBD2 (6 bases). Trimming cost V 8 bases and J 3 bases, with 16 bases left between them. The CDR3 is made up of 15 amino acids. CDR1 and CDR2 (germline): MNHEY, SVGAGI.

V and J are TRBV19 and TRBJ1-5; D call uncertain. Trimming pared 4 bases from V and 0 bases from J, leaving 13 bases between. The CDR3 has 16 residues. The V gene's germline CDR1 is LNHDA and CDR2 SQIVND (reference sequence). In nucleotides, the CDR3 is TGTGCCAGTAGTACGTACCGGGATAATAGCAATCAGCCCCAGCATTTT. Protein sequence: CASSTYRDNSNQPQHF.

The gene calls are TRBV7-6 and TRBJ2-5; 9 bases agree with TRBD2. The length of the CDR3 is 16 residues. The ends lost 4 bases at V and 7 bases at J; junction bases unmatched: 13. Germline CDR1 and CDR2: SGHVS and FNYEAQ. In DNA, the CDR3 is TGTGCCAGCAGCTCATCGACTAGCGGAGGGTGGGGGACCCAGTACTTC. This sequence encodes CASSSSTSGGWGTQYF.

The chain recombines TRBV23-1 with TRBJ2-7; the D gene is possibly TRBD1 (5 bases). TRBV23-1 falls under the ORF class, with uncertain function. The V end lost 3 bases, the J end lost 2 bases, and 14 bases lay between the germline ends. The CDR3 runs 15 residues. As DNA, the CDR3 is TGCGCCAGCAGTCATCTCTTCAGGGTTACCTACGAGCAGTACTTC. This sequence encodes CASSHLFRVTYEQYF.

The genes are TRBV30 and TRBJ2-7; a weak D match, TRBD2 (6 bases). In germline, CDR1 is GTSNPN, CDR2 SVGIG (reference sequence). V lost 4 bases and J 2 bases, leaving 9 bases between the germline ends. CDR3 length: 12 residues. This CDR3 reads CAWKPGAYEQYF. The CDR3 nucleotides read TGTGCCTGGAAACCGGGGGCCTACGAGCAGTACTTC.

V usage is TRBV9 and J usage is TRBJ1-3; 9 nucleotides line up with TRBD1. V trimming: 3 bases; J trimming: 3 bases; junction bases outside the gene matches: 4. Germline V gives CDR1 SGDLS, CDR2 YYNGEE. The CDR3 runs to 15 residues. This CDR3 reads CASSAGQGFGNTIYF. The CDR3 bases are TGTGCCAGCAGCGCGGGACAGGGTTTTGGAAACACCATATATTTT.

This clone was seen only once. Here the CDR3 reads CASSYGTGRDQPQHF. For the CDR3, the DNA is TGTGCCAGCAGCTATGGGACAGGTCGAGATCAGCCCCAGCATTTT. J is TRBJ1-5 and V is TRBV6-5, with 8 positions matching TRBD1. Germline CDR1 reads MNHEY; CDR2 reads SVGAGI. Trimming at V came to 6 bases and at J to 5 bases, leaving 9 bases not matched to a gene. This CDR3 contains 15 residues.

This chain connects TRBV19 to TRBJ2-3; D not certain. V was cut by 3 bases and J by 5 bases, with 12 bases left in between. CDR1 is LNHDA, CDR2 SQIVND, per germline (reference sequence). The CDR3 extends over 14 amino acids. CDR3 in DNA: TGTGCCAGTAGTATCTTATCTATCCGAGATACGCAGTATTTT. The encoded protein is CASSILSIRDTQYF. The whole variable domain, filled in from reference TRBV19 and TRBJ2-3, reads DGGITQSPKYLFRKEGQNVTLSCEQNLNHDAMYWYRQDPGQGLRLIYYSQIVNDFQKGDIAEGYSVSREKKESFPLTVTSAQKNPTAFYLCASSILSIRDTQYFGPGTRLTVL.